The next 21 T cell receptor beta chains were all read from a single sample in a study of blood T cell repertoires in COVID-19. Sequenced by immunoSEQ multiplex PCR; TCRdb stores in-frame clones only, minus some. The sample contains about 100,000 clones, around 87% of which appear only once. The sample taken for sequencing was peripheral blood. Receptors were obtained from a human donor in a cohort sampled during active COVID-19.

V usage is TRBV28 and J usage is TRBJ2-5, with D perhaps matching TRBD1 (5 bases). V lost 2 bases, J lost 5 bases, and 12 bases lay in between. The CDR3 extends over 14 amino acids. The V gene's germline CDR1 is MDHEN and CDR2 SYDVKM. CDR3 region: CASSLAGLGETQYF. As DNA, the CDR3 is TGTGCCAGCAGTTTAGCAGGGTTGGGGGAGACCCAGTACTTC.

This clone was seen more than once but under ten times. The V call is TRBV11-3, the J call TRBJ2-3, with D maybe TRBD1 (6 bases). V dropped 1 base and J dropped 5 bases, with 13 bases sitting between them. The CDR3 is 15 residues long. Germline-derived CDR1 and CDR2 are SGHNT and YENEEA. Written as DNA, the CDR3 is TGTGCCAGCAGCTTAGGACAGGTGGAAGAAGATACGCAGTATTTT. Translated: CASSLGQVEEDTQYF.

The chain couples TRBV7-8 to TRBJ1-5; D perhaps matches TRBD1 (5 bases). The germline V gene has CDR1 SGHVS and CDR2 FQNEAQ. The CDR3 length is 14 residues. The V and J ends lost 5 bases and 1 base respectively, with 9 bases between them. CDR3 nucleotides: TGTGCCAGCAGCAGGGGTGACAGCAATCAGCCCCAGCATTTT. This translates into CASSRGDSNQPQHF.

This clone was seen only once. The chain employs TRBV5-6 and TRBJ2-3; D is perhaps TRBD2 (5 bases). The CDR3 runs 14 residues. V was cut by 4 bases and J by 4 bases, with 13 bases left in between. CDR1 and CDR2 (germline): SGHDT, YYEEEE. DNA of the CDR3: TGTGCCAGCAGCCCGCCCGGGATCCCAGATACGCAGTATTTT. Residues: CASSPPGIPDTQYF.

The rearrangement uses TRBV6-5 and TRBJ2-7; no clear D gene. Germline lookup yields CDR1 MNHEY and CDR2 SVGAGI. This CDR3 region has 13 residues. The V gene lost 4 bases and the J gene lost 4 bases, with 11 bases spanning the gap. The CDR3 coding sequence is TGTGCCAGCAGTTCCCCAGGTCTTTACGAGCAGTACTTC. The encoded protein is CASSSPGLYEQYF.

DNA of the CDR3: TGCAGCGTGCCCTTGGTCGGCTCAGGCCAGTACCCCTACGAGCAGTACTTC. Residues: CSVPLVGSGQYPYEQYF. The V call is TRBV29-1, the J call TRBJ2-7; D ambiguous. The CDR3 has 17 residues. Germline V CDR1 and CDR2: SQVTM, ANQGSEA. Trimming left V 6 bases short and J 2 bases short, with 26 bases between.

This clone was seen once. The chain carries TRBV4-2 and TRBJ2-6; the match to TRBD1 covers 7 bases. Germline loops: CDR1 LGHNA, CDR2 YNFKEQ. V lost 0 bases, J lost 0 bases, and 8 bases stayed unmatched. This CDR3 spans 19 amino acids. CDR3 in DNA: TGTGCCAGCAGCCAAGATTCGACAGGGACGAGCTCTGGGGCCAACGTCCTGACTTTC. Encoded protein: CASSQDSTGTSSGANVLTF.

The genes are TRBV9 and TRBJ2-1; 8 bases align to TRBD1. Germline trimming cut 4 bases from V and 7 bases from J; bases unmatched to any gene: 10. Per germline, CDR1 SGDLS and CDR2 YYNGEE. This CDR3 has 15 residues. CDR3 coding DNA: TGTGCCAGCAGCCTAGCAGGGGGCTCGGTTAATGAGCAGTTCTTC. This sequence encodes CASSLAGGSVNEQFF.

The chain joins TRBV10-3 to TRBJ2-7; a weak D match, TRBD2 (5 bases). The CDR3 runs to 11 residues. CDR1 ENHRY and CDR2 SYGVKD come from the germline V gene. V was trimmed by 10 bases and J by 9 bases, leaving 16 bases between them. DNA of the CDR3: TGTGCCACCCATGACTACGTGGGGCAGTACTTC. This sequence encodes CATHDYVGQYF.

The chain employs TRBV6-2 or TRBV6-3 and TRBJ2-7, with 7 bases lining up with TRBD1. The CDR3 has 15 residues. After removal of 2 bases from V and 2 bases from J, the junction contained 6 bases not matched to a gene. Germline assignment: CDR1 MNHEY and CDR2 SVGEGT. The CDR3 spells CASSYGVRGTYEQYF. CDR3 bases: TGTGCCAGCAGTTACGGTGTCAGGGGGACCTACGAGCAGTACTTC.

The V and J genes are TRBV7-3 and TRBJ1-2, with 8 bases identical to TRBD1. Looked up from germline, CDR1 is SGHTA and CDR2 is FQGTGA. V was pared by 4 bases and J by 8 bases, with 15 bases of the junction left unmatched. The CDR3 has 16 residues. The CDR3 DNA follows: TGTGCCAGCAGCTCACAGACAGGGGTGGGGATCCAGGGCTACACCTTC. This encodes CASSSQTGVGIQGYTF.

V usage is TRBV27 and J usage is TRBJ2-1, with TRBD1 as a possible D gene (8 bases). The germline CDR1 and CDR2 sequences are MNHEY and SMNVEV (reference sequence). The CDR3 runs to 18 residues. V gave up 3 bases and J gave up 8 bases, with 26 bases separating them. The CDR3 is CASSFYRGGQEIGHEQFF. Written as DNA, the CDR3 is TGTGCCAGCAGTTTTTACAGGGGGGGTCAGGAAATTGGCCATGAGCAGTTCTTC.

The gene calls are TRBV5-4 and TRBJ2-3, with a tentative D call TRBD2 (6 bases). The V end lost 4 bases, the J end lost 6 bases, and 9 bases lay between the germline ends. Germline V gene data show CDR1 as SGHNT and CDR2 as YYREEE (reference sequence). The CDR3 is 12 residues long. In DNA, the CDR3 is TGTGCCAGCAGCGCCCGGGGGGATACGCAGTATTTT. It codes for CASSARGDTQYF.

The CDR3: CASSETGLNQPQHF. The CDR3 nucleotides are TGTGCCAGCAGTGAAACAGGGCTAAATCAGCCCCAGCATTTT. The chain uses TRBV6-1 and TRBJ1-5; TRBD1 is a possible D gene (6 bases). CDR3 size: 14 residues. V was pared by 2 bases and J by 4 bases, with 9 bases between. CDR1 is MNHNS, CDR2 SASEGT, per germline.

The chain combines TRBV6-1 with TRBJ1-5; D might be TRBD1 (5 bases). Per the germline V gene, CDR1 is MNHNS and CDR2 is SASEGT. V was cut by 3 bases and J by 3 bases, with 9 bases left in between. The CDR3 is 14 amino acids. CDR3 nucleotide sequence: TGTGCCAGCAGTGAGGGGCGTTACAATCAGCCCCAGCATTTT. This translates into CASSEGRYNQPQHF.

The gene calls are TRBV7-3 and TRBJ1-1; 7 nucleotides match TRBD1. The CDR3 totals 15 residues. V gave up 3 bases and J gave up 1 base; unmatched junction bases: 5. Germline-derived CDR1 and CDR2 are SGHTA and FQGTGA. The CDR3 is CASSLKTGANTEAFF. CDR3 sequence (DNA): TGTGCCAGCAGCTTGAAAACAGGGGCGAACACTGAAGCTTTCTTT.

CDR3 sequence: CASSRGTGTNEKLFF. DNA of the CDR3: TGTGCCAGCAGCCGTGGGACAGGGACTAATGAAAAACTGTTTTTT. The chain uses TRBV9 and TRBJ1-4; TRBD1 aligns across 9 bases. Germline V CDR1 and CDR2: SGDLS, YYNGEE. V shed 4 bases, J shed 2 bases, and the junction held 3 bases outside the gene matches. The CDR3 consists of 15 residues.

This chain joins TRBV7-2 and TRBJ2-1; 9 positions agree with TRBD2. Germline V gives CDR1 SGHTA, CDR2 FQGNSA. This CDR3 contains 15 residues. V lost 3 bases to trimming and J lost 2 bases; unmatched junction nucleotides: 2. The CDR3 coding sequence is TGTGCCAGCAGCTTTAGCGGGAGCACCTACAATGAGCAGTTCTTC. Translating it yields CASSFSGSTYNEQFF.

The chain is built from TRBV19 and TRBJ1-5, with 7 bases fitting TRBD1. The V segment lost 3 bases and the J segment 3 bases; nucleotides outside the gene matches: 2. Per the germline V gene, CDR1 is LNHDA and CDR2 is SQIVND (reference sequence). This CDR3 is built from 14 residues. CDR3 loop: CASSMGQPNQPQHF. The DNA for the CDR3 is TGTGCCAGTAGTATGGGACAGCCCAATCAGCCCCAGCATTTT.

The gene calls are TRBV28 and TRBJ1-1; TRBD1 might be the D (6 bases). This CDR3 is 14 amino acids long. Deletions cut 7 bases from V and 0 bases from J, with 12 bases between. The germline gives CDR1 MDHEN, CDR2 SYDVKM. The CDR3 nucleotides are TGTGCCAGCACCCTGAGGGGGATGAACACTGAAGCTTTCTTT. It codes for CASTLRGMNTEAFF.

V is TRBV19 and J is TRBJ2-3; D is unclear. Trimming stripped 4 bases from V and 6 bases from J, with 14 bases between. The CDR3 has 14 residues. Germline lookup yields CDR1 LNHDA and CDR2 SQIVND (reference sequence). The CDR3 region has the DNA TGTGCCAGTAGTAAACTCCCTCTTGAGGATACGCAGTATTTT. It codes for CASSKLPLEDTQYF. The variable domain in full, completed from reference TRBV19 and TRBJ2-3, reads DGGITQSPKYLFRKEGQNVTLSCEQNLNHDAMYWYRQDPGQGLRLIYYSQIVNDFQKGDIAEGYSVSREKKESFPLTVTSAQKNPTAFYLCASSKLPLEDTQYFGPGTRLTVL.